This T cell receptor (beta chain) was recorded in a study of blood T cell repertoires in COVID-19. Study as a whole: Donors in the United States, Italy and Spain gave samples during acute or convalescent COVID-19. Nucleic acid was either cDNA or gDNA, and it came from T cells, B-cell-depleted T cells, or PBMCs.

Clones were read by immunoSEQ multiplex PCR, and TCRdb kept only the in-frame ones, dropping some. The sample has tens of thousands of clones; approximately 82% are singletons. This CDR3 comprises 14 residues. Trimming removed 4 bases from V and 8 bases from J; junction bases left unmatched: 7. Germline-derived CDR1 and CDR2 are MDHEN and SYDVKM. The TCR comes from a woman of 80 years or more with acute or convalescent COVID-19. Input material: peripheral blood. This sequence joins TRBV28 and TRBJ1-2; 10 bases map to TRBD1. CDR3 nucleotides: TGTGCCAGCAGTTCGGGACAGGGGATAGGCGGCTACACCTTC. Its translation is CASSSGQGIGGYTF.